A single T cell receptor beta chain is shown here with its context. Germline values: CDR1 GTSNPN, CDR2 SVGIG (reference sequence). Between the trimmed V and J ends, which lost 5 bases and 2 bases, there was a span of 10 bases. The CDR3 contains 13 residues. This entry belongs to a study of blood T cell repertoires in COVID-19. At the level of the study: T cells, B-cell-depleted T cells, or PBMCs supplied cDNA or gDNA.

Original methodology: Estimates of nucleated cell counts were drawn from the amplification of reference gene primers. The protocol was immunoSEQ multiplex PCR, while the TCRdb copy is restricted to in-frame clones and leaves out a portion. The V and J calls and clone size come from that table; D and trimming were worked out from the DNA. The top ten clones hold less than 4.5% of a sample with approximately 240,000 clones, around four fifths of them seen once. This TCR derives from a man aged 45 to 65 with acute or convalescent COVID-19. Material for sequencing was peripheral blood. The V gene is TRBV30, the J gene TRBJ1-5; D is possibly TRBD1 (5 bases). CDR3 amino acids: CAWSMTGNQPQHF. As DNA, the CDR3 is TGTGCCTGGTCCATGACAGGCAATCAGCCCCAGCATTTT.